Below, one TCR beta chain is given with its context. Germline assignment: CDR1 LGHDT and CDR2 YNNKEL (reference sequence). This CDR3 has 13 residues. Trimming shortened V by 1 base and J by 7 bases, and 10 bases separated the two germline ends. The sample originates from a study of blood T cell repertoires in COVID-19. Looking at the study overall: Samples came from the United States, Italy and Spain, spanning acute and convalescent COVID-19. In each case, the material was cDNA or gDNA derived from T cells, B-cell-depleted T cells, or PBMCs.

Original processing methods: How many nucleated cells were present was estimated from reference gene primer amplification. The assay was immunoSEQ multiplex PCR, and TCRdb's table has in-frame clones only and misses some. Clone size and the V and J calls come from that table; the DNA yielded D and trimming. The table has tens of thousands of clones, about 90% seen once. The rearrangement joins TRBV3-1 (or the pseudogene TRBV3-2) to TRBJ1-2; possible D gene TRBD1, 6 bases. Sequences were obtained from peripheral blood. This TCR came from a human donor in a cohort sampled during active COVID-19. This CDR3 is CASSQVRGSGYTF. The CDR3 nucleotides are TGTGCCAGCAGCCAAGTCAGGGGATCTGGCTACACCTTC.